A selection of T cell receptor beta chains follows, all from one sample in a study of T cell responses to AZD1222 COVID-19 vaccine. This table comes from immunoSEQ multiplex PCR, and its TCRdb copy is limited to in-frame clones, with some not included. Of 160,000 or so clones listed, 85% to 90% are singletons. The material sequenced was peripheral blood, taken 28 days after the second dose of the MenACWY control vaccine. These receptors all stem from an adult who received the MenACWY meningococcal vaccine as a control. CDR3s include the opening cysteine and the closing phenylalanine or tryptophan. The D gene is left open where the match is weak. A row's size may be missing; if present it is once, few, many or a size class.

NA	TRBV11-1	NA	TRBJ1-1	TGTGCCAGCAGCTTCGACACCTCGAACACTGAAGCTTTCTTT	CASSFDTSNTEAFF
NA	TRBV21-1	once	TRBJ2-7	TGTGCCAGCAGCTACAGACTAGCGGCCTACGAGCAGTACTTC	CASSYRLAAYEQYF
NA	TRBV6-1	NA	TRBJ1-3	TGTGCCAGCAGTGAAATTAATTTGGGCTTATTCGGAAACACCATATATTTT	CASSEINLGLFGNTIYF
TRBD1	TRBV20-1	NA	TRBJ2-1	TGCAGTGAGAACAGGGGCAATGAGCAGTTCTTC	CSENRGNEQFF
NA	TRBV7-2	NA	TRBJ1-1	TGTGCCAGCAGCTTAGGGTCGAACACTGAAGCTTTCTTT	CASSLGSNTEAFF
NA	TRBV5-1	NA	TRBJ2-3	TGCGCCAGCAGCTTGGAGGACAGTTCGAGGGATACGCAGTATTTT	CASSLEDSSRDTQYF
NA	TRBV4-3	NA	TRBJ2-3	TGCGCCAGCAGCCACCTAAGGGGCGGGATAGCGGATACGCAGTATTTT	CASSHLRGGIADTQYF
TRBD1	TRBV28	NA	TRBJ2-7	TGTGCCAGCAGTTCCCCTCAGGGGGCGACCTACGAGCAGTACTTC	CASSSPQGATYEQYF
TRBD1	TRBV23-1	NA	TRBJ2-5	TGCGCCAGCACCCAATTACGGACAGGGGGCGCGCGAGAGACCCAGTACTTC	CASTQLRTGGARETQYF
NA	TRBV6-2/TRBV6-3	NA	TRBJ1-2	TGTGCCAGCAGTCCGGCCGAGGCCCCTGGTAATGGCTACACCTTC	CASSPAEAPGNGYTF
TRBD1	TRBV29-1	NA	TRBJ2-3	TGCAGCGTTGTGAGGGGGCCCCTCCCAGATACGCAGTATTTT	CSVVRGPLPDTQYF
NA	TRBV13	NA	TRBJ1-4	TGTGCCAGCAGCCTCAGGGATCCTAATGAAAAACTGTTTTTT	CASSLRDPNEKLFF
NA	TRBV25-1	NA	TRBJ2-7	TGTGCCAGCAGTGGTAGCGGAGGGGTTTGGTACGAGCAGTACTTC	CASSGSGGVWYEQYF
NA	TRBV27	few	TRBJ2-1	TGTGCCAGCACGATCCGGGACGGAGCCTACAATGAGCAGTTCTTC	CASTIRDGAYNEQFF
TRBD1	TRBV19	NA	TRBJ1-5	TGTGCCAGTAGTATCCCTCAGGGACAGGGTGCTCAGCCCCAGCATTTT	CASSIPQGQGAQPQHF
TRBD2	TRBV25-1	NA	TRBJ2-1	TGTGCCAGCAGTAAGACTAGCGGGAGGGTTGGGCAGTTCTTC	CASSKTSGRVGQFF
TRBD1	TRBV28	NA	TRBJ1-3	TGTGCCAGCAGTTCCCCAGGGGGGCGTGGGGGAAACACCATATATTTT	CASSSPGGRGGNTIYF
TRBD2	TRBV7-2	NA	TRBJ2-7	TGTGCCAGCAGCCCGACTAGCGGACCTTACGAGCAGTACTTC	CASSPTSGPYEQYF
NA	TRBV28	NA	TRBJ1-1	TGTGCCAGCACGGGACGGCTGAACACTGAAGCTTTCTTT	CASTGRLNTEAFF
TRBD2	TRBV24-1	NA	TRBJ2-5	TGTGCCACCAGTCTACCGACTACTAGCGGAGAGACCCAGTACTTC	CATSLPTTSGETQYF
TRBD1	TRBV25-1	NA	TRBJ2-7	TGTGCCAGCAGTGAATTGGGGGCCAGGGGGTGGACATACGAGCAGTACTTC	CASSELGARGWTYEQYF
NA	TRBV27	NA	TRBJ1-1	TGTGCCAGCAGTTTAAAACCCCGGGGGCACACTGAAGCTTTCTTT	CASSLKPRGHTEAFF
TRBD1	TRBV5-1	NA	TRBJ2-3	TGCGCCAGCCGACAGGGAACTAGCACAGATACGCAGTATTTT	CASRQGTSTDTQYF
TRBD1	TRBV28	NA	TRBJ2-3	TGTGCCAGCAGTCACCGGGACAGCTCCTCTCTGAGTACGCAGTATTTT	CASSHRDSSSLSTQYF
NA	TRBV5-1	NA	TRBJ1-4	TGCGCCACCAAGACAGGAGGGAATGAAAAACTGTTTTTT	CATKTGGNEKLFF
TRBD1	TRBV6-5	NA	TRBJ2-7	TGTGCCAGCAGTTACTGGGGGACAGGGGATGAGTCCGAGCAGTACTTC	CASSYWGTGDESEQYF
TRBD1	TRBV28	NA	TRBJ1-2	TGTGCCAGCAGTTATCAGTGGCAGGGGGGCGGCTACACCTTC	CASSYQWQGGGYTF
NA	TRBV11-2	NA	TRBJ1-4	TGTGCCAGCAGCTTAGGCAGGTACAGCGAAAAACTGTTTTTT	CASSLGRYSEKLFF
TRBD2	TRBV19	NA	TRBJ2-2	TGTGCCAGTAACTCTGGACTAGCCGGCGGGGAGCTGTTTTTT	CASNSGLAGGELFF
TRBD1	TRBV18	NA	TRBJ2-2	TGTGCCAGCTCACCGGGACAGGAGGGGTTCGGGGAGCTGTTTTTT	CASSPGQEGFGELFF
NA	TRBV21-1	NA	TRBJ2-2	TGTGCCAGCAGCAAAGTTATATCCGGGGAGCTGTTTTTT	CASSKVISGELFF
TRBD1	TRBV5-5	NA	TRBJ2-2	TGTGCCAGCAGTTATCTTCCGGGACAGGGTAACACCGGGGAGCTGTTTTTT	CASSYLPGQGNTGELFF
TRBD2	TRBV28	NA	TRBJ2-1	TGTGCCAGCAAAGTAGGACTAGCGGGAGCTGAGCAGTTCTTC	CASKVGLAGAEQFF
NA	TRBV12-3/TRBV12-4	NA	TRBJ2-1	TGTGCCAGCAGTTTAGATCTAGCTGTGCAGTTCTTC	CASSLDLAVQFF
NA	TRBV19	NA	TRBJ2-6	TGTGCCAGTGTACAGGGATCTCCCCTCTCTGGGGCCAACGTCCTGACTTTC	CASVQGSPLSGANVLTF
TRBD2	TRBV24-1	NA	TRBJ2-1	TGTGCCACCAGTGATAATAGCGGGAGCTCGTACAATGAGCAGTTCTTC	CATSDNSGSSYNEQFF
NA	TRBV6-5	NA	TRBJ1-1	TGTGCCAGCAGTCCAGGGCAGGGGAACACTGAAGCTTTCTTT	CASSPGQGNTEAFF
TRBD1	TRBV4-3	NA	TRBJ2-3	TGCGCCAGCAGCCAGATCCCCGGACAGGGGAGCACAGATACGCAGTATTTT	CASSQIPGQGSTDTQYF
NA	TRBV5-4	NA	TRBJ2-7	TGTGCCAGCAGCACTCCGGGACATACCTACGAGCAGTACTTC	CASSTPGHTYEQYF
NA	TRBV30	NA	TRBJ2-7	TGTGCCGGGGTGTCTTCCCCAACATACGAGCAGTACTTC	CAGVSSPTYEQYF
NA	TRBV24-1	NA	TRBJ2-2	TGTGCCACCAGCGCAGGGCGTAACACCGGGGAGCTGTTTTTT	CATSAGRNTGELFF
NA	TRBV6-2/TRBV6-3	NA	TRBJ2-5	TGTGCCAGCAGTTACCAGGGGTTCCAAGAGACCCAGTACTTC	CASSYQGFQETQYF
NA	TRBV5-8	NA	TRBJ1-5	TGTGCCAGCAGCTCCCTCCAGGGTTCTTACAATCAGCCCCAGCATTTT	CASSSLQGSYNQPQHF
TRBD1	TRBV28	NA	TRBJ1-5	TGTGCCAGCAGTTTAAGAGGACAGGGGAATCAGCCCCAGCATTTT	CASSLRGQGNQPQHF
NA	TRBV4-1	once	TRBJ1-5	TGCGCCAGCAGCCAAGCCGGAACACTTCATCAGCCCCAGCATTTT	CASSQAGTLHQPQHF
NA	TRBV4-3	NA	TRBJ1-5	TGCGCCAGCAGCCAAGATTGGGCAGGCTACAATCAGCCCCAGCATTTT	CASSQDWAGYNQPQHF
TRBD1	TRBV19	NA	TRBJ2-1	TGTGCCAGTAGATCCTCGGGACAGGTTGTATACAATGAGCAGTTCTTC	CASRSSGQVVYNEQFF
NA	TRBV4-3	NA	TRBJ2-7	TGCGCCAGCAGCCAAGATTTCGGGGACGGCTACGAGCAGTACTTC	CASSQDFGDGYEQYF
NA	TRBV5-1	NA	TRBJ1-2	TGCGCCAGCAGCCCCGGGACATCCTTTTTAAACTATGGCTACACCTTC	CASSPGTSFLNYGYTF
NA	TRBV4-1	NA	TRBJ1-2	TGCGCCAGCAGCCAAGCCCCGGGGAGGGGCCATGGCTACACCTTC	CASSQAPGRGHGYTF
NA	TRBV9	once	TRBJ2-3	TGTGCCAGCAGCGCCACTGGGACGCAGCGGAATACGCAGTATTTT	CASSATGTQRNTQYF
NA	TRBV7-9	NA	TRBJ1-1	TGTGCCAGCACCCGCCGTCAGGGCTCGGACACTGAAGCTTTCTTT	CASTRRQGSDTEAFF
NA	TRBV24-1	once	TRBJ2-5	TGTGCCACCAGTGATTTTGGTCGGGCAGGGGAGACCCAGTACTTC	CATSDFGRAGETQYF
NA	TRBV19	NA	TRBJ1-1	TGTGCCAGTAGTGTGGGACGGAATGAAGCTTTCTTT	CASSVGRNEAFF
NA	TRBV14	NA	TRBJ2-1	TGTGCCAGCAGCCCTGGACAGTTGACGCAGTTCTTC	CASSPGQLTQFF
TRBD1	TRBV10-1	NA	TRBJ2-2	TGCGCCAGCAGGACTGGACAGGGCGTGAACACCGGGGAGCTGTTTTTT	CASRTGQGVNTGELFF
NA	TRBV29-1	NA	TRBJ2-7	TGCAGCGTAGCAGGGCTGGGACGGGGGTTAAGTGAGCAGTACTTC	CSVAGLGRGLSEQYF
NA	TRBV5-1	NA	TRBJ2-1	TGCGCCAGCAGCTACGGGGTGGGGAACAATGAGCAGTTCTTC	CASSYGVGNNEQFF
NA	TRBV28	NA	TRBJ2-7	TGTGCCAGCAGTTTAGTGGGGGTGATGGAGCAGTACTTC	CASSLVGVMEQYF
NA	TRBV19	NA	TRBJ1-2	TGTGCCAGTAGTAGGGACGGAGAGTATGGCTACACCTTC	CASSRDGEYGYTF